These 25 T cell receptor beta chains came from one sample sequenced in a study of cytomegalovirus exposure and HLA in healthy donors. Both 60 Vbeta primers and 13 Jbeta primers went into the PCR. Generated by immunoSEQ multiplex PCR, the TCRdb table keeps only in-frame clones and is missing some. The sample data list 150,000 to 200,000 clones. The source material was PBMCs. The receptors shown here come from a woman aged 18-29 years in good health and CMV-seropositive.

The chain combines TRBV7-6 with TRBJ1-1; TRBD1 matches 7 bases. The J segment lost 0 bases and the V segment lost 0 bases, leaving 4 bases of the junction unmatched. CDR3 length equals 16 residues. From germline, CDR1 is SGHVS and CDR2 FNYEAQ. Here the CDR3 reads CASSLAGGALNTEAFF. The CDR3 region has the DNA TGTGCCAGCAGCTTAGCAGGGGGCGCCTTGAACACTGAAGCTTTCTTT.

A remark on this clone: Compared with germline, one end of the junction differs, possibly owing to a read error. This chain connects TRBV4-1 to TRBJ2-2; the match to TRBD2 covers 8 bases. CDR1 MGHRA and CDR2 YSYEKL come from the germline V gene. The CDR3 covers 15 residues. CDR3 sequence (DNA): TGCGCCAGCAAACCCCTAGCGGGTAACACCGGGGAGCTGCTTTTT. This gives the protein CASKPLAGNTGELLF.

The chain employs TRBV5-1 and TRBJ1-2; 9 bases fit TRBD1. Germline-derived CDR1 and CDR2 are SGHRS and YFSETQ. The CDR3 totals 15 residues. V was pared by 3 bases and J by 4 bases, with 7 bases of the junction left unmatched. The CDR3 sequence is CASSWGQGVGYGYTF. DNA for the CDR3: TGCGCCAGCAGCTGGGGACAGGGAGTCGGCTATGGCTACACCTTC.

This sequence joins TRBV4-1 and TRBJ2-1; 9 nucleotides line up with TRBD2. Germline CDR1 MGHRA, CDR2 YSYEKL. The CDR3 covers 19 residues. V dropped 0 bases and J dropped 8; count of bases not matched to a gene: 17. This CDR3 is CASSQDGTSSTPSFDEQFF. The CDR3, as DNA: TGCGCCAGCAGCCAAGATGGGACTAGCAGTACACCCTCCTTCGATGAGCAGTTCTTC.

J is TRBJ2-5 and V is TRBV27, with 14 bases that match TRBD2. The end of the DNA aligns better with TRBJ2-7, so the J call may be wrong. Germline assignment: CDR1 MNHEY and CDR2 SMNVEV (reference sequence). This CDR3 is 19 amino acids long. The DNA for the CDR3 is TGTGCCAGCAGTCTCCGTGCCCCCGGGACTAGCGGGAGTACCTACGAGCAGTACTTC. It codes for CASSLRAPGTSGSTYEQYF.

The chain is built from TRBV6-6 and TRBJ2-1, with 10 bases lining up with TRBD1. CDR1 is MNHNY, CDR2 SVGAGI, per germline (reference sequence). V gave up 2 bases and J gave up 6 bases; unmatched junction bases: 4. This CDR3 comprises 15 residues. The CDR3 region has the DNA TGTGCCAGCAGTTACCTGGGACAGGGGTTCAATGAGCAGTTCTTC. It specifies CASSYLGQGFNEQFF.

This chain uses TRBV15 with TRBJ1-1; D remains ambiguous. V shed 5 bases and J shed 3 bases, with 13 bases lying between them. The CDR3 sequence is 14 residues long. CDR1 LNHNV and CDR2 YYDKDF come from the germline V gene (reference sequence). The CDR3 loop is CATSLEVWDTEAFF. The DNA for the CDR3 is TGTGCCACCAGCCTGGAGGTGTGGGACACTGAAGCTTTCTTT.

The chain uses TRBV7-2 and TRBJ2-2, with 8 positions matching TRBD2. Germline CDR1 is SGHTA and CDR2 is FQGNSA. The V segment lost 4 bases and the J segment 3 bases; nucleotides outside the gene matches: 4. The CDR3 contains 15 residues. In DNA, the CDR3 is TGTGCCAGCAGCTCGAGGCGGGGGGACACCGGGGAGCTGTTTTTT. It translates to CASSSRRGDTGELFF.

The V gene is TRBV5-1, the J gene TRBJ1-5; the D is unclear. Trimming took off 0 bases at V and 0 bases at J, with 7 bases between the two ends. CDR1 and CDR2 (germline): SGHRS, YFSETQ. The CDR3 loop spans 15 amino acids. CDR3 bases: TGCGCCAGCAGCTTGGGGCAATATAGCAATCAGCCCCAGCATTTT. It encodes CASSLGQYSNQPQHF. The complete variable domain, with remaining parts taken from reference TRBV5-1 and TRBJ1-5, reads KAGVTQTPRYLIKTRGQQVTLSCSPISGHRSVSWYQQTPGQGLQFLFEYFSETQRNKGNFPGRFSGRQFSNSRSEMNVSTLELGDSALYLCASSLGQYSNQPQHFGDGTRLSIL.

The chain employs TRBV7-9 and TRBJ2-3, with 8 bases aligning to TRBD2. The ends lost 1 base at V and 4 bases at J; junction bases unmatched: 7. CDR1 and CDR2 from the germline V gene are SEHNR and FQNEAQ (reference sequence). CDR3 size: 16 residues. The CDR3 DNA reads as TGTGCCAGCAGCTTAGGGGGACTTAGCGGGGCAGATACGCAGTATTTT. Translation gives CASSLGGLSGADTQYF.

As DNA, the CDR3 is TGTGCCAGCTCCCGTACAGGGGGCGAGACTGAAGCTTTCTTT. This encodes CASSRTGGETEAFF. The V call is TRBV18, the J call TRBJ1-1; the match to TRBD1 covers 9 bases. Per germline, CDR1 KGHSH and CDR2 LQKENI. CDR3 size: 14 residues. V shed 6 bases, J shed 5 bases, and the junction held 7 bases outside the gene matches.

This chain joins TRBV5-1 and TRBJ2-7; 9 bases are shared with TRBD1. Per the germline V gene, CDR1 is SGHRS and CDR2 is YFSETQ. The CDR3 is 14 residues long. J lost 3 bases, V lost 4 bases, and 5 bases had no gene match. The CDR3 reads CASSTGQGLYEQYF. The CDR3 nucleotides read TGCGCCAGCAGCACAGGACAGGGGCTCTACGAGCAGTACTTC.

CDR3 protein: CASSPLTGLMNTEAFF. The CDR3 nucleotides read TGTGCCAGCAGCCCCCTAACAGGCCTCATGAACACTGAAGCTTTCTTT. The J gene is TRBJ1-1, the V gene TRBV5-5; maybe TRBD1 (5 bases). Germline CDR1 is SGHKS and CDR2 is YYEKEE (reference sequence). The CDR3 is made up of 16 amino acids. Trimming stripped 4 bases from V and 0 bases from J, with 16 bases between.

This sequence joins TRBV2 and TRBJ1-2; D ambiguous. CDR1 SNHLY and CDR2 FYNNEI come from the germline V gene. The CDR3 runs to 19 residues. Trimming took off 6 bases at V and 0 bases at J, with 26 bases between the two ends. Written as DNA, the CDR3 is TGTGCCAGCAGGAGCTCACGGAGAATCGCGAACCAAGCTAACTATGGCTACACCTTC. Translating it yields CASRSSRRIANQANYGYTF.

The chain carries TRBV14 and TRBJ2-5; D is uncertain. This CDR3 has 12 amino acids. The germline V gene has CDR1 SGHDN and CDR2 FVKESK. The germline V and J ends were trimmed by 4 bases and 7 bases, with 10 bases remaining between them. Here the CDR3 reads CASSPTSGTQYF. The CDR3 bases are TGTGCCAGCAGCCCTACTTCGGGGACCCAGTACTTC. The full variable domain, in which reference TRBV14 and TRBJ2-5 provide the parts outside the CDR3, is EAGVTQFPSHSVIEKGQTVTLRCDPISGHDNLYWYRRVMGKEIKFLLHFVKESKQDESGMPNNRFLAERTGGTYSTLKVQPAELEDSGVYFCASSPTSGTQYFGPGTRLLVL.

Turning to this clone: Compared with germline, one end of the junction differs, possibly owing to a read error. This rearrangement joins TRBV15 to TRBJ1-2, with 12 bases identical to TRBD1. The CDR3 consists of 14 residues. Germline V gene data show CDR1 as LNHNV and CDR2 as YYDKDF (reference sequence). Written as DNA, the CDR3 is TGTGCCACCAGCAGAAACCGGGACAGGGGGCTTCTGTACTTC. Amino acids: CATSRNRDRGLLYF.

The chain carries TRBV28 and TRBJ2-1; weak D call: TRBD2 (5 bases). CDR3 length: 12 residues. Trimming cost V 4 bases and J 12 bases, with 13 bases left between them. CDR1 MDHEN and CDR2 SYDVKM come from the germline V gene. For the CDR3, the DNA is TGTGCCAGCAGTTCTGATTCACGGGGGCAGTTCTTC. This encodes CASSSDSRGQFF.

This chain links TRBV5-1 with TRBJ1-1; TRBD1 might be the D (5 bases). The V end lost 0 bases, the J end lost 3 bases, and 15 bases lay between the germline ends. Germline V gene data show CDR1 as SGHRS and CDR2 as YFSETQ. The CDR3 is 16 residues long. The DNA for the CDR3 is TGCGCCAGCAGCTTGGAAGGGCGGGGGTTGCACACTGAAGCTTTCTTT. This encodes CASSLEGRGLHTEAFF. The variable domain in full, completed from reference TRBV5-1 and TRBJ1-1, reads KAGVTQTPRYLIKTRGQQVTLSCSPISGHRSVSWYQQTPGQGLQFLFEYFSETQRNKGNFPGRFSGRQFSNSRSEMNVSTLELGDSALYLCASSLEGRGLHTEAFFGQGTRLTVV.

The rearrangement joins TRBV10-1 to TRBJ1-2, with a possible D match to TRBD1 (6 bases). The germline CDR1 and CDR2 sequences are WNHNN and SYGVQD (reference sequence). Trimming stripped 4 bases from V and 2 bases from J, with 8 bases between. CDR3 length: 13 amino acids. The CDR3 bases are TGCGCCAGCAGTGGAACAGGGAACTATGGCTACACCTTC. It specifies CASSGTGNYGYTF.

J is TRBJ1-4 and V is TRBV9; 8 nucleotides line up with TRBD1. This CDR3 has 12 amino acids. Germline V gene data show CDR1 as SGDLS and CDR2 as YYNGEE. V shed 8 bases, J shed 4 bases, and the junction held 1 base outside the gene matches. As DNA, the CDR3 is TGTGCCAGGGACAGGGTTAATGAAAAACTGTTTTTT. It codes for CARDRVNEKLFF. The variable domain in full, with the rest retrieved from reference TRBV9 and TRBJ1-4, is DSGVTQTPKHLITATGQRVTLRCSPRSGDLSVYWYQQSLDQGLQFLIQYYNGEERAKGNILERFSAQQFPDLHSELNLSSLELGDSALYFCARDRVNEKLFFGSGTQLSVL.

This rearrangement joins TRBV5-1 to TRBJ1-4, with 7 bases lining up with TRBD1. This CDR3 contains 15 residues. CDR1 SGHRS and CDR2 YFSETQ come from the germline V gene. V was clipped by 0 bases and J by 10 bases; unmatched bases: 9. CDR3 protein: CASSLAATGSGKLFF. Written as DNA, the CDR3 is TGCGCCAGCAGCTTGGCCGCGACAGGGTCAGGAAAACTGTTTTTT.

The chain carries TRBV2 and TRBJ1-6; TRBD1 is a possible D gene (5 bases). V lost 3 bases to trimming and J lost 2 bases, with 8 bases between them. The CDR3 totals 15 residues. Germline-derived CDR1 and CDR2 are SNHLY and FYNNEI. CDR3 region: CASSEGGPYNSPLHF. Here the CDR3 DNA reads TGTGCCAGCAGTGAGGGGGGACCCTATAATTCACCCCTCCACTTT.

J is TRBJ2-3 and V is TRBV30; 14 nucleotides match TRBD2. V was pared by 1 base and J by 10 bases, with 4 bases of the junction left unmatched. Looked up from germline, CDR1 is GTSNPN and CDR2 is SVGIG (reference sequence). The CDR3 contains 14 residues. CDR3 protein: CAWSDGLAGGPQYF. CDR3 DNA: TGTGCCTGGAGTGATGGACTAGCGGGAGGTCCGCAGTATTTT.

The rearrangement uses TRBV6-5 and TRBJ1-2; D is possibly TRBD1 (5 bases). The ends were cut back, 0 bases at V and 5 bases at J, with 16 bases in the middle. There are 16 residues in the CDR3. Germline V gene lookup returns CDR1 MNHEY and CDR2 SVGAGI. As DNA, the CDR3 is TGTGCCAGCAGTTACTCGAACTACGGGGGGTCTTATGGCTACACCTTC. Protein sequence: CASSYSNYGGSYGYTF.

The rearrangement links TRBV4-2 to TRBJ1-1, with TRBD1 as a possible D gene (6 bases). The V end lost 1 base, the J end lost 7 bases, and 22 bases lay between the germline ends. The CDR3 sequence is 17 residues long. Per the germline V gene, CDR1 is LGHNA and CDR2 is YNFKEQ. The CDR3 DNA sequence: TGTGCCAGCAGCCAAGTATTAGCAGGGGACAAATTTGGTGAAGCTTTCTTT. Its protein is CASSQVLAGDKFGEAFF.